This T cell receptor (beta chain) is from a study of early T cells in non-severe SARS-CoV-2 infection. One entry per CDR3 protein, called by TCRdb with MiXCR from the 5' RACE reads. The sample comprises tens of thousands of distinct CDR3 sequences, 8.5% to 10% of which are singletons, and 8.6% rests with the top ten. The CDR3 consists of 15 residues. Germline values: CDR1 LNHDA, CDR2 SQIVND (reference sequence). V lost 7 bases and J lost 6; bases outside the gene matches: 11. This clonotype showed up many times. Sequenced sample: whole blood. The chain is built from TRBV19 and TRBJ2-2; 7 bases map to TRBD2. This receptor was taken from an adult who was a healthcare worker with PCR-confirmed SARS-CoV-2 infection or an uninfected control (not recorded which). CDR3 bases: TGTGCCAGTAAGGGTTCGGCTAGCGGTCCCGGGGAGCTGTTTTTT. Translation gives CASKGSASGPGELFF.